Each of the 12 T cell receptor beta chains below was sequenced from the same sample in a study of T cell clonotyping in hematopoietic cell transplantation. Produced via immunoSEQ multiplex PCR; TCRdb's table is partial and in-frame only. Of roughly 38,000 clones listed, around nine tenths were seen once; the top ten hold roughly 1.9%. Sequences were obtained from peripheral blood mononuclear cells. The receptors here all came from a woman in her 40s in good health. Some clones in this sample may be carry-over from other donors' samples.

This clone came up once. The V call is TRBV5-8, the J call TRBJ2-7, with D unresolved. The V end was cut by 4 bases, the J end by 3 bases, with 5 bases between. Germline CDR1 and CDR2: SGHTS and YDEGEE. The CDR3 runs to 11 residues. The CDR3 loop is CASSRIYEQYF. The CDR3 region has the DNA TGTGCCAGCAGCCGGATCTACGAGCAGTACTTC. The full variable domain, its missing parts supplied by reference TRBV5-8 and TRBJ2-7, is EAGVTQSPTHLIKTRGQQATLRCSPISGHTSVYWYQQALGLGLQFLLWYDEGEERNRGNFPPRFSGRQFPNYSSELNVNALELEDSALYLCASSRIYEQYFGPGTRLTVT.

V gene TRBV6-5 combines with J gene TRBJ2-5; 8 bases align to TRBD2. The trim removed 3 bases at V and 5 bases at J, leaving 11 bases unmatched. Germline V lookup: CDR1 MNHEY, CDR2 SVGAGI. The CDR3 loop spans 16 amino acids. DNA of the CDR3: TGTGCCAGCAGTTATTCGGTTGGACTAGCCTTGGAGACCCAGTACTTC. Translation gives CASSYSVGLALETQYF.

This chain connects TRBV30 to TRBJ1-3, with TRBD1 as a possible D gene (6 bases). This CDR3 has 15 residues. V was cut by 2 bases and J by 7 bases, with 18 bases left in between. CDR1 is GTSNPN, CDR2 SVGIG, per germline (reference sequence). The CDR3 nucleotides are TGTGCCTGGAGTCCTTTGGACAGCAGGCGGAACACCATATATTTT. It translates to CAWSPLDSRRNTIYF.

V is TRBV10-3 and J is TRBJ2-3, with TRBD1 identical over 8 bases. Looked up from germline, CDR1 is ENHRY and CDR2 is SYGVKD. This CDR3 comprises 17 residues. V was pared by 0 bases and J by 5 bases, with 10 bases of the junction left unmatched. The CDR3 DNA reads TGTGCCATCAGTGAGTCTAAAATGGGACAGGCGAAAGATACGCAGTATTTT. This gives the protein CAISESKMGQAKDTQYF.

This clone was observed a single time. V and J are TRBV30 and TRBJ1-2; possibly TRBD1 for D (5 bases). Trimming stripped 2 bases from V and 4 bases from J, with 17 bases between. Germline V CDR1 and CDR2: GTSNPN, SVGIG (reference sequence). The CDR3 loop spans 15 amino acids. CDR3 bases: TGTGCCTGGAGTTTGAGGGGCGCCCGTAGCTATGGCTACACCTTC. It is translated as CAWSLRGARSYGYTF. Full variable domain (remainder filled in from reference TRBV30 and TRBJ1-2): SQTIHQWPATLVQPVGSPLSLECTVEGTSNPNLYWYRQAAGRGLQLLFYSVGIGQISSEVPQNLSASRPQDRQFILSSKKLLLSDSGFYLCAWSLRGARSYGYTFGSGTRLTVV.

In DNA, the CDR3 is TGTGCCAGCAGCTCAGGCAAGGGGGAGACCCAGTACTTC. Its protein is CASSSGKGETQYF. The chain is built from TRBV7-8 and TRBJ2-5, with D perhaps matching TRBD1 (5 bases). V was trimmed by 4 bases and J by 5 bases, leaving 11 bases between them. From germline, CDR1 is SGHVS and CDR2 FQNEAQ. The CDR3 runs 13 residues. Drawing the rest from reference TRBV7-8 and TRBJ2-5, the complete variable domain is GAGVSQSPRYKVAKRGQDVALRCDPISGHVSLFWYQQALGQGPEFLTYFQNEAQLDKSGLPSDRFFAERPEGSVSTLKIQRTQQEDSAVYLCASSSGKGETQYFGPGTRLLVL.

The V call is TRBV28, the J call TRBJ1-1; D gene ambiguous. Germline CDR1 and CDR2: MDHEN and SYDVKM. This CDR3 region has 13 residues. V was cut by 4 bases and J by 0 bases, with 6 bases left in between. In DNA form, the CDR3 reads TGTGCCAGCAGTTCCGGGATGAACACTGAAGCTTTCTTT. Protein: CASSSGMNTEAFF.

This sequence joins TRBV15 and TRBJ1-2; possible D gene TRBD1, 5 bases. The CDR3 is made up of 13 amino acids. Germline V gives CDR1 LNHNV, CDR2 YYDKDF (reference sequence). Trimming removed 8 bases from V and 4 bases from J, with 14 bases in between. The CDR3 spells CATSLEGSYGYTF. Here the CDR3 DNA reads TGTGCCACCTCCCTCGAGGGGAGCTATGGCTACACCTTC.

V usage is TRBV7-2 and J usage is TRBJ1-4; D may be TRBD1 (6 bases). V gave up 4 bases and J gave up 3 bases, with 12 bases separating them. Germline lookup yields CDR1 SGHTA and CDR2 FQGNSA. The CDR3 loop spans 15 amino acids. The CDR3 coding sequence is TGTGCCAGCAGCTCTTGGGGGGGCCCTAATGAAAAACTGTTTTTT. Protein: CASSSWGGPNEKLFF.

The rearrangement uses TRBV27 and TRBJ2-2, with D perhaps assigned TRBD1 or TRBD2 (6 bases each). The CDR3 sequence is 15 residues long. The germline V and J ends were trimmed by 11 bases and 3 bases, with 19 bases remaining between them. Germline assignment: CDR1 MNHEY and CDR2 SMNVEV (reference sequence). CDR3 protein: CAAGAEGGYTGELFF. CDR3 DNA: TGTGCCGCGGGCGCCGAGGGGGGTTACACCGGGGAGCTGTTTTTT.

The chain uses TRBV5-8 and TRBJ2-5; D possibly uses TRBD1 or TRBD2 (5 bases each). Per germline, CDR1 SGHTS and CDR2 YDEGEE. The CDR3 runs to 15 residues. Trimming left V 1 base short and J 2 bases short, with 12 bases between. CDR3 sequence reads: CASSLRDRAQETQYF. CDR3 sequence (DNA): TGTGCCAGCAGCTTGAGGGACCGGGCACAAGAGACCCAGTACTTC.

This clone was detected once. The chain couples TRBV2 to TRBJ1-4; D call uncertain. Germline CDR1 is SNHLY and CDR2 is FYNNEI. This CDR3 is 14 amino acids long. V lost 7 bases to trimming and J lost 1 base, with 10 bases between them. CDR3 coding DNA: TGTGCCAGCAATGGTCGAATAACTAATGAAAAACTGTTTTTT. Residues: CASNGRITNEKLFF.